Reported below is one TCR beta chain. This entry belongs to a study of blood T cell repertoires in COVID-19. The table came from immunoSEQ multiplex PCR; TCRdb's copy has only in-frame clones and leaves some out. The top ten hold 3.6% of the sample, which has about 380,000 clones, 85% seen once. This clonotype originated in a woman under 30 with acute or convalescent COVID-19. Material for sequencing was peripheral blood.

Written as DNA, the CDR3 is TGTGCCACCGGGGTCCAAGCGGGAGGAAACAATGAGCAGTTCTTC. It encodes CATGVQAGGNNEQFF. This chain uses TRBV24-1 with TRBJ2-1; the match to TRBD2 covers 9 bases. This CDR3 spans 15 amino acids. V dropped 9 bases and J dropped 5; count of bases not matched to a gene: 10. The germline V gene encodes CDR1 KGHDR and CDR2 SFDVKD.